This TCR beta chain was recovered during a study of CXCR3-negative and CXCR3-positive naive CD8 T cells. Findings of the study overall: Whereas both naive subsets had comparably high diversity, memory CD8+ cells had much lower diversity. The study inferred TCR strength from TRB CDR3 properties and found comparable surface CD5 between naive subsets. Unlike memory cells, which differed, naive CXCR3-negative and CXCR3-positive cells had similar TRBV-TRBJ usage. Naive CXCR3-positive cells had TRB CDR3s more hydrophobic than those of CXCR3-negative naive cells.

Naive CD8+ T cells displayed a CD45RO-CCR7+CD27+CD95- phenotype. To note about this clonotype: The antigen is undetermined.

UMI-labeled TRB cDNA libraries were prepared by 5' RACE. TCRdb reprocessed the 5' RACE reads and keeps a single row for each CDR3 protein, giving no DNA. This listing includes about 150,000 distinct CDR3 sequences. The sample consisted of naive CXCR3+ CD8+ T cells from blood. Specified subset: CD45RO-CCR7+CD27+CD95- naive CD8+ T cells expressing CXCR3 (TNR3+). This TCR came from a human donor in good health. Some clones in this sample may be carry-over from other donors' samples.

This CDR3 reads CASSSPGTIIDTTGELFF. V is TRBV12-3 or TRBV12-4 and J is TRBJ2-2; with no DNA, the TCRdb D assignment of TRBD1 cannot be verified. The CDR3 consists of 18 residues.